This T cell receptor beta chain originates from a study of cytomegalovirus exposure and HLA in healthy donors. Background on the study: The study placed about 81% of its roughly 410 genotyped donors in the Caucasian-associated ancestry cluster.

Overall study results and limits: A later analysis linked a missense DCLRE1C variant to TCR beta V- and J-gene trimming. Reportedly, diagnosis of cytomegalovirus status by the classifier showed high specificity and sensitivity.

The CDR3 consists of 9 residues. Germline CDR1 is SQVTM and CDR2 is ANQGSEA. V was shortened by 7 bases and J by 5 bases, with 5 bases between the two germline ends. A remark on this clone: What it recognizes is unknown.

60 Vbeta and 13 Jbeta primers were used in PCR. Clones were read by immunoSEQ multiplex PCR, and TCRdb kept only the in-frame ones, dropping some. Here the sample spans 150,000 to 200,000 clones, around four fifths being singletons. The receptor was derived from a woman younger than 45 in good health and CMV-seropositive. The specimen was PBMCs. The chain carries TRBV29-1 and TRBJ1-1; D perhaps matches TRBD1 (5 bases). CDR3 protein: CSAGTEAFF. Written as DNA, the CDR3 is TGCAGCGCAGGGACTGAAGCTTTCTTT. Using reference TRBV29-1 and TRBJ1-1 for the parts outside the CDR3, the full variable domain is SAVISQKPSRDICQRGTSLTIQCQVDSQVTMMFWYRQQPGQSLTLIATANQGSEATYESGFVIDKFPISRPNLTFSTLTVSNMSPEDSSIYLCSAGTEAFFGQGTRLTVV.